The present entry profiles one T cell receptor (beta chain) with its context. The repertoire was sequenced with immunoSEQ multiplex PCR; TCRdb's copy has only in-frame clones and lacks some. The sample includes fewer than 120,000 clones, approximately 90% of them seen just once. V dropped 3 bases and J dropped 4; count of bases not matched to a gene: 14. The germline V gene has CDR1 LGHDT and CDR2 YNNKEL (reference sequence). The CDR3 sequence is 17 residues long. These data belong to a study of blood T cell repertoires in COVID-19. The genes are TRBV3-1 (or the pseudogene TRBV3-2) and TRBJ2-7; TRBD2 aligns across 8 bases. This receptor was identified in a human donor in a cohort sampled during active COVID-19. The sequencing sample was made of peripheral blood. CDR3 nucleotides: TGTGCCAGCAGCCACCCTCTCGGGGGGGGGAAAGGATACGAGCAGTACTTC. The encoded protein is CASSHPLGGGKGYEQYF.